The rows below give T cell receptor beta chains drawn from one sample of a study of shared T cell receptors in the human thymus. Here immunoSEQ multiplex PCR was the method, and the copy in TCRdb shows in-frame clones only, minus some. The profile shows 550,000 to 800,000 clones, 70% to 90% of them singletons. The same data also went into a second study, on human thymus T cells.

The sequencing sample was made of thymocytes. The receptors here all came from a girl less than two years old with a congenital heart defect. CDR3s include the opening cysteine and the closing phenylalanine or tryptophan. The D gene is left open where the match is weak. Only some rows state a clone size, as once, few, many or a class for expanded clones.

abundance: .
j_gene: TRBJ2-7
v_gene: TRBV5-1
d_gene: .
CDR3nt: TGCGCCAGCAGCTTGGGCGGCGGGTACGAGCAGTACTTC
CDR3aa: CASSLGGGYEQYF

abundance: .
j_gene: TRBJ2-5
v_gene: TRBV4-3
d_gene: TRBD2
CDR3nt: TGCGCCAGCAGCCAGGGACCTAGCGGGGGATCTCAAGAGACCCAGTACTTC
CDR3aa: CASSQGPSGGSQETQYF

abundance: .
j_gene: TRBJ1-2
v_gene: TRBV6-1
d_gene: .
CDR3nt: TGTGCCAGCAGTGAAGACGATCGGACAGCAGGAGTAATTAACTATGGCTACACCTTC
CDR3aa: CASSEDDRTAGVINYGYTF

abundance: .
j_gene: TRBJ1-2
v_gene: TRBV5-1
d_gene: .
CDR3nt: TGCGCCAGCAGCCCGCGGACAGTGCCAACGAGCCAGAACCACTATGGCTACACCTTC
CDR3aa: CASSPRTVPTSQNHYGYTF

abundance: few
j_gene: TRBJ1-2
v_gene: TRBV6-5
d_gene: TRBD1
CDR3nt: TGTGCCAGCAGTCCCCACAGGGGGCATGTTCATGGCTACACCTTC
CDR3aa: CASSPHRGHVHGYTF

abundance: .
j_gene: TRBJ1-2
v_gene: TRBV28
d_gene: TRBD1
CDR3nt: TGTGCCAGCAGGACTAGACAGGGGATGGGCTATGGCTACACCTTC
CDR3aa: CASRTRQGMGYGYTF

abundance: .
j_gene: TRBJ2-7
v_gene: TRBV14
d_gene: TRBD1
CDR3nt: TGTGCCAGCAGCCAAGATCCGGGGACAGGGAGGTTCAACGAGCAGTACTTC
CDR3aa: CASSQDPGTGRFNEQYF

abundance: .
j_gene: TRBJ1-2
v_gene: TRBV12-5
d_gene: .
CDR3nt: TGTGCTAGTGGTTTGGTACATGGTCACCCCTATGGCTACACCTTC
CDR3aa: CASGLVHGHPYGYTF

abundance: .
j_gene: TRBJ1-4
v_gene: TRBV14
d_gene: TRBD1
CDR3nt: TGTGCCACCCAGCGGTTCATCGGGACAGGGGACCAGGATAATGAAAAACTGTTTTTT
CDR3aa: CATQRFIGTGDQDNEKLFF

abundance: .
j_gene: TRBJ2-5
v_gene: TRBV4-1
d_gene: TRBD2
CDR3nt: TGCGCCAGCAGCCAAGAGTTTGCGGCTAGCGGGGCCGAGACCCAGTACTTC
CDR3aa: CASSQEFAASGAETQYF

abundance: .
j_gene: TRBJ1-6
v_gene: TRBV7-3
d_gene: .
CDR3nt: TGTGCCAGCAGCAAAGACAGTAATTCACCCCTCCACTTT
CDR3aa: CASSKDSNSPLHF

abundance: .
j_gene: TRBJ2-2
v_gene: TRBV11-2
d_gene: TRBD1
CDR3nt: TGTGCCAGCAGCTTAGAACTTCGGCAGGGGGACACCGGGGAGCTGTTTTTT
CDR3aa: CASSLELRQGDTGELFF

abundance: .
j_gene: TRBJ1-1
v_gene: TRBV7-9
d_gene: TRBD1
CDR3nt: TGTGCCAGCAGCTCTTGGGACAGGGGTAACACTGAAGCTTTCTTT
CDR3aa: CASSSWDRGNTEAFF

abundance: .
j_gene: TRBJ1-2
v_gene: TRBV4-1
d_gene: .
CDR3nt: TGCGCCAGCAGCCAGAGGCCGGCAGATAATAACTATGGCTACACCTTC
CDR3aa: CASSQRPADNNYGYTF

abundance: .
j_gene: TRBJ1-6
v_gene: TRBV28
d_gene: .
CDR3nt: TGTGCCAGCGTATCCGTGTCTAATTCACCCCTCCACTTT
CDR3aa: CASVSVSNSPLHF

abundance: .
j_gene: TRBJ2-3
v_gene: TRBV18
d_gene: TRBD2
CDR3nt: TGTGCCAGCTCACCACCGCTAGCGGGGGGAACAGATACGCAGTATTTT
CDR3aa: CASSPPLAGGTDTQYF

abundance: .
j_gene: TRBJ2-5
v_gene: TRBV7-2
d_gene: .
CDR3nt: TGTGCCAGCAGCCCGGGACTCCCCGATGAGACCCAGTACTTC
CDR3aa: CASSPGLPDETQYF

abundance: .
j_gene: TRBJ1-1
v_gene: TRBV11-2
d_gene: TRBD1
CDR3nt: TGTGCCAGCAGCTTAGAGGCAGGGTCAGGGGGCGAAATGAACACTGAAGCTTTCTTT
CDR3aa: CASSLEAGSGGEMNTEAFF

abundance: .
j_gene: TRBJ2-7
v_gene: TRBV7-9
d_gene: .
CDR3nt: TGTGCCAGCAGCTTAGCGCAGGGCCCCTACGAGCAGTACTTC
CDR3aa: CASSLAQGPYEQYF

abundance: .
j_gene: TRBJ2-7
v_gene: TRBV28
d_gene: .
CDR3nt: TGTGCCAGCAGTTTACTAGCCTCAGGGGCTTACGAGCAGTACTTC
CDR3aa: CASSLLASGAYEQYF

abundance: .
j_gene: TRBJ1-4
v_gene: TRBV15
d_gene: .
CDR3nt: TGTGCCACCGCAGGGCTACACAATGAAAAACTGTTTTTT
CDR3aa: CATAGLHNEKLFF

abundance: .
j_gene: TRBJ1-1
v_gene: TRBV2
d_gene: TRBD1
CDR3nt: TGTGCCAGCAGCGAAGAGACCGGGACAGGGGTTGGGAACACTGAAGCTTTCTTT
CDR3aa: CASSEETGTGVGNTEAFF

abundance: .
j_gene: TRBJ2-1
v_gene: TRBV4-1
d_gene: .
CDR3nt: TGCGCCAGCAGCCAAGTGACGGGGGACTACAATGAGCAGTTCTTC
CDR3aa: CASSQVTGDYNEQFF

abundance: .
j_gene: TRBJ1-4
v_gene: TRBV4-3
d_gene: .
CDR3nt: TGCGCCAGCAGCCTTGGAGATGAAAAACTGTTTTTT
CDR3aa: CASSLGDEKLFF

abundance: .
j_gene: TRBJ1-1
v_gene: TRBV27
d_gene: TRBD1
CDR3nt: TGTGCCAGCAGCCCAGGGGGACAGGGGGAAACTGAAGCTTTCTTT
CDR3aa: CASSPGGQGETEAFF

abundance: .
j_gene: TRBJ2-5
v_gene: TRBV4-3
d_gene: TRBD2
CDR3nt: TGCGCCAGCAGCCAATATGCGGGGGGGCCGTTCGAGACCCAGTACTTC
CDR3aa: CASSQYAGGPFETQYF

abundance: .
j_gene: TRBJ2-7
v_gene: TRBV2
d_gene: .
CDR3nt: TGTGCCACCATTAACAGGTGGCCCTACGAGCAGTACTTC
CDR3aa: CATINRWPYEQYF

abundance: once
j_gene: TRBJ1-2
v_gene: TRBV5-6
d_gene: TRBD1
CDR3nt: TGTGCCAGCAGCTTGGACAGGGGGAAAAACTATGGCTACACCTTC
CDR3aa: CASSLDRGKNYGYTF

abundance: .
j_gene: TRBJ1-1
v_gene: TRBV4-3
d_gene: .
CDR3nt: TGCGCCAGCAGCCAAGCGGCGGGACGGCTGAACACTGAAGCTTTCTTT
CDR3aa: CASSQAAGRLNTEAFF

abundance: few
j_gene: TRBJ1-2
v_gene: TRBV29-1
d_gene: .
CDR3nt: TGCAGCGCCGGGACAAGCACTAACTATGGCTACACCTTC
CDR3aa: CSAGTSTNYGYTF

abundance: .
j_gene: TRBJ2-5
v_gene: TRBV6-6
d_gene: .
CDR3nt: TGTGCCAGTTGTATAACGGGAGAAAATGAGGAAGAGACCCAGTACTTC
CDR3aa: CASCITGENEEETQYF

abundance: .
j_gene: TRBJ2-7
v_gene: TRBV5-1
d_gene: .
CDR3nt: TGCGCCAGCAGCTTGGAGGCCCCCGGACAGAACTTTGAGCAGTACTTC
CDR3aa: CASSLEAPGQNFEQYF

abundance: .
j_gene: TRBJ1-1
v_gene: TRBV7-6
d_gene: .
CDR3nt: TGTGCCAGCAGCTTAGTACGGGGGAGATGCACTGAAGCTTTCTTT
CDR3aa: CASSLVRGRCTEAFF

abundance: .
j_gene: TRBJ1-2
v_gene: TRBV7-2
d_gene: .
CDR3nt: TGTGCCAGCAGCTTTAGACAGAACTATGGCTACACCTTC
CDR3aa: CASSFRQNYGYTF

abundance: .
j_gene: TRBJ2-3
v_gene: TRBV7-2
d_gene: TRBD2
CDR3nt: TGTGCCAGCAGCTTAGATGGTCCGGGACTAGCGGAGTATTTT
CDR3aa: CASSLDGPGLAEYF

abundance: .
j_gene: TRBJ1-3
v_gene: TRBV4-1
d_gene: TRBD1
CDR3nt: TGCGCCAGCAGCCAAGAGGGGACAGGGGAACCTGGAAACACCATATATTTT
CDR3aa: CASSQEGTGEPGNTIYF

abundance: .
j_gene: TRBJ1-4
v_gene: TRBV4-1
d_gene: TRBD1
CDR3nt: TGCGCCAGCAGCCAAGCCGGGACAGGGGTTGAAAAACTGTTTTTT
CDR3aa: CASSQAGTGVEKLFF

abundance: .
j_gene: TRBJ1-5
v_gene: TRBV4-2
d_gene: TRBD1
CDR3nt: TGTGCCAGCAGCCGAAACCCGGACGGGGACAGGGCTCATAAGGGCAATCAGCCCCAGCATTTT
CDR3aa: CASSRNPDGDRAHKGNQPQHF

abundance: .
j_gene: TRBJ1-6
v_gene: TRBV10-3
d_gene: .
CDR3nt: TGTGCCATCAGTGGTGGGACTCATAATTCACCCCTCCACTTT
CDR3aa: CAISGGTHNSPLHF

abundance: .
j_gene: TRBJ1-2
v_gene: TRBV12-5
d_gene: TRBD1
CDR3nt: TGTGCTAGTGGACCTCCGGGACAGGGTTTACCCTATGGCTACACCTTC
CDR3aa: CASGPPGQGLPYGYTF

abundance: .
j_gene: TRBJ1-2
v_gene: TRBV29-1
d_gene: .
CDR3nt: TGCAGCGTGGGCCACGACAGGCCTCCAGGTGGCTACACCTTC
CDR3aa: CSVGHDRPPGGYTF

abundance: .
j_gene: TRBJ1-5
v_gene: TRBV7-8
d_gene: TRBD1
CDR3nt: TGTGCCAGCAGCTTATATGACAGGGGACCCTATAGCAATCAGCCCCAGCATTTT
CDR3aa: CASSLYDRGPYSNQPQHF

abundance: .
j_gene: TRBJ1-5
v_gene: TRBV6-4
d_gene: TRBD1
CDR3nt: TGTGCCAGCAAAAACCCGGGACAGGGTAATCAGCCCCAGCATTTT
CDR3aa: CASKNPGQGNQPQHF

abundance: .
j_gene: TRBJ1-6
v_gene: TRBV6-5
d_gene: TRBD1
CDR3nt: TGTGCCAGCAGCAGACTGGGACAGGGGTATTCACCCCTCCACTTT
CDR3aa: CASSRLGQGYSPLHF

abundance: once
j_gene: TRBJ1-6
v_gene: TRBV13
d_gene: TRBD1
CDR3nt: TGTGCCAGCAGGCGGGACAGCCAAAATTCACCCCTCCACTTT
CDR3aa: CASRRDSQNSPLHF

abundance: .
j_gene: TRBJ2-3
v_gene: TRBV7-2
d_gene: .
CDR3nt: TGTGCCAGCAGCTTACGGGGCGGGGGCTTGGGAGATACGCAGTATTTT
CDR3aa: CASSLRGGGLGDTQYF

abundance: once
j_gene: TRBJ2-1
v_gene: TRBV5-1
d_gene: TRBD1
CDR3nt: TGCGCCAGCAGCTCCCCACAGGGGTCCGAGCAGTTCTTC
CDR3aa: CASSSPQGSEQFF

abundance: .
j_gene: TRBJ2-5
v_gene: TRBV4-1
d_gene: TRBD2
CDR3nt: TGCGCCAGCAGCCAACATGGACTAGCGCAAGAGACCCAGTACTTC
CDR3aa: CASSQHGLAQETQYF

abundance: few
j_gene: TRBJ2-1
v_gene: TRBV7-6
d_gene: .
CDR3nt: TGTGCCAGCAGCTCGAGGGGGGGGATTCCTTACAATGAGCAGTTCTTC
CDR3aa: CASSSRGGIPYNEQFF

abundance: .
j_gene: TRBJ1-6
v_gene: TRBV27
d_gene: TRBD1
CDR3nt: TGTGCCAGCAGTTTAGGGGACAGGGGGGTACCCCTCCACTTT
CDR3aa: CASSLGDRGVPLHF

abundance: .
j_gene: TRBJ1-2
v_gene: TRBV10-3
d_gene: TRBD1
CDR3nt: TGTGCCATCAGTGAGTGGACAGGGATCGACTATGGCTACACCTTC
CDR3aa: CAISEWTGIDYGYTF

abundance: .
j_gene: TRBJ2-7
v_gene: TRBV4-3
d_gene: TRBD2
CDR3nt: TGCGCCAGCAGCCAAGAAAGACTAGCCACCTACGAGCAGTACTTC
CDR3aa: CASSQERLATYEQYF

abundance: .
j_gene: TRBJ2-5
v_gene: TRBV15
d_gene: TRBD1
CDR3nt: TGTGCCACCAGCACCTTTACAGGGGGCCTGGTCCAAGAGACCCAGTACTTC
CDR3aa: CATSTFTGGLVQETQYF

abundance: .
j_gene: TRBJ1-5
v_gene: TRBV19
d_gene: TRBD1
CDR3nt: TGTGCCAGTAGTATCCCCCTAGGGACAGAAAAAAATAGCAATCAGCCCCAGCATTTT
CDR3aa: CASSIPLGTEKNSNQPQHF